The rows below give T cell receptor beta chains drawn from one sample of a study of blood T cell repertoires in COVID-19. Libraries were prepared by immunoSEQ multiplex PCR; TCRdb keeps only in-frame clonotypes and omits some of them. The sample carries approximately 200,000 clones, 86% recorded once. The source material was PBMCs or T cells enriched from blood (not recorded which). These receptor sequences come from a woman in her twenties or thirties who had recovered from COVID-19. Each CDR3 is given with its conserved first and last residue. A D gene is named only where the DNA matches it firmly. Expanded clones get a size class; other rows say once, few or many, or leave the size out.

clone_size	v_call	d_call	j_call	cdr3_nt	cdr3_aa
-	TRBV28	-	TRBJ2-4	TGTGCCAGCAGTTTAGATTTGCGATCCCGAGGGAAAGCCAAAAACATTCAGTACTTC	CASSLDLRSRGKAKNIQYF
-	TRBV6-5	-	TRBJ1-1	TGTGCCAGCAGAAGATCGGAGGCTGAAGCTTTCTTT	CASRRSEAEAFF
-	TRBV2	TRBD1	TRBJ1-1	TGTGCCAGCATACGACAGGGGACGGCTGAAGCTTTCTTT	CASIRQGTAEAFF
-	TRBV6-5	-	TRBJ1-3	TGTGCCAGCAGTTTATACTCCCCACCGATTAGAAACACCATATATTTT	CASSLYSPPIRNTIYF
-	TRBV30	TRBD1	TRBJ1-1	TGTGCCTGGGAGAACAGGGGCGGGGTGAACACTGAAGCTTTCTTT	CAWENRGGVNTEAFF
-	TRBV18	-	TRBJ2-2	TGTGCCAGCTCACCGGCACAGACGAACACCGGGGAGCTGTTTTTT	CASSPAQTNTGELFF
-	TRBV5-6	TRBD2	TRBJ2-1	TGTGCCACCTCTATCGGCGGGGGGTATGAGCAGTTCTTC	CATSIGGGYEQFF
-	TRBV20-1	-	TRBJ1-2	TGCAGTGCTAGTTTCAGGCCGACTAACTATGGCTACACCTTC	CSASFRPTNYGYTF
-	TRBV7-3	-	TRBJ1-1	TGTGCCAGCAGCCCGGGACACTCGAACACTGAAGCTTTCTTT	CASSPGHSNTEAFF
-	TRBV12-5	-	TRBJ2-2	TGTGCTAGTGGTCTCGAGACCGGGGAGCTGTTTTTT	CASGLETGELFF
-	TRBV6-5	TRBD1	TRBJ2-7	TGTGCCAGCACCACCGGACAGGGGAAAAGCAAGCAGTACTTC	CASTTGQGKSKQYF
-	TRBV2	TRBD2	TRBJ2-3	TGTGCCAGCAACGGACTAGCGGGAGGGGTTATCACAGATACGCAGTATTTT	CASNGLAGGVITDTQYF
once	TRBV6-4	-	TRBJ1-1	TGTGCCAGCAGTGATGGAGGGCCGAACACTGAAGCTTTCTTT	CASSDGGPNTEAFF
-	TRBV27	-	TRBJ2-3	TGTGCCAGCAGACGAGGGACTGTTCTGAGCGGAGATTGGGCAGATACGCAGTATTTT	CASRRGTVLSGDWADTQYF
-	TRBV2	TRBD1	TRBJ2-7	TGTGCCAGCAGTGGGCAGGGGGCTACCTACGAGCAGTACTTC	CASSGQGATYEQYF
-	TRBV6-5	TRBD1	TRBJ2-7	TGTGCCAGCAGCAACCGGGACAGCTCTTCCGAGCAGTACTTC	CASSNRDSSSEQYF
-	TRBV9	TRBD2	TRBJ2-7	TGTGCCAGCAGCATAGCGGGAGGTCTCGACGAGCAGTACTTC	CASSIAGGLDEQYF
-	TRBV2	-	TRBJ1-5	TGTGCCAGCAGTGATATCGGCGGGGGCCATCAGCCCCAGCATTTT	CASSDIGGGHQPQHF
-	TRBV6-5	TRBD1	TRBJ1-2	TGTGCCAGCAGTTACTCACAGGGGTCTGGCTACACCTTC	CASSYSQGSGYTF
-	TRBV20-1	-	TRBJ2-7	TGCAGTGCTAGAGATAACTACGAGCAGTACTTC	CSARDNYEQYF
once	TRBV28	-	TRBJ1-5	TGTGCCAGCAGTTTTCGGGTTTATAGCAATCAGCCCCAGCATTTT	CASSFRVYSNQPQHF
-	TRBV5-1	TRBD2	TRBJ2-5	TGCGCCAGCAGCCCGGGACTAGCGGAAGAGACCCAGTACTTC	CASSPGLAEETQYF
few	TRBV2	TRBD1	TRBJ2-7	TGTGCCAGCAGAGCCAGACAGGGGAGCTACGAGCAGTACTTC	CASRARQGSYEQYF
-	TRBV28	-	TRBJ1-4	TGTGCCAGCCGCCCCCCAACAGTCGCAACTAATGAAAAACTGTTTTTT	CASRPPTVATNEKLFF
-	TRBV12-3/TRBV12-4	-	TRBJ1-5	TGTGCCAGCAGTTTGACGCAGGATCAGCCCCAGCATTTT	CASSLTQDQPQHF
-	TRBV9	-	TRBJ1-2	TGTGCCAGCAGCGCCTCGGTCGGGGGGCCTGGCTACACCTTC	CASSASVGGPGYTF
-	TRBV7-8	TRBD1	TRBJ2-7	TGTGCCAGCAGCCCAGGGACAGGGGGCTACGAGCAGTACTTC	CASSPGTGGYEQYF
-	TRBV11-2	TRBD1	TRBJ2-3	TGTGCCAGCAGCCCGACAGGGGTGGGAAATACGCAGTATTTT	CASSPTGVGNTQYF
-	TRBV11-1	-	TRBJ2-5	TGTGCCAGCAGCCTTCAACCGGGTTCCAGTAACTTC	CASSLQPGSSNF
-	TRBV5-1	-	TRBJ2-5	TGCGCCAGCAGCTTGTACCTAACGGGGGAGACCCAGTACTTC	CASSLYLTGETQYF
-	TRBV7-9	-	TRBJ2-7	TGTGCCAGCAGCCCTAGGGGGGGCTCCTCCTACGAGCAGTACTTC	CASSPRGGSSYEQYF
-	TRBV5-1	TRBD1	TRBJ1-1	TGCGCCAGCAGCTCAGAATCCAGGGGGAAAGCTTTCTTT	CASSSESRGKAFF
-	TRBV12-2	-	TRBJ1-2	TGTGCAAGTCGCTTAGCCCAGGGGGCGAAGGCGACTTTTAACTATGGCTACACCTTC	CASRLAQGAKATFNYGYTF
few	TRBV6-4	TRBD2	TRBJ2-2	TGTGCCAGCAGTCCGCGGCCCTTTAGCGGGCCGAACACCGGGGAGCTGTTTTTT	CASSPRPFSGPNTGELFF
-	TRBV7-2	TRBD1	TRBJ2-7	TGTGCCAGCAGCTTTCCTCCGGGACAGGGCTACGAGCAGTACTTC	CASSFPPGQGYEQYF
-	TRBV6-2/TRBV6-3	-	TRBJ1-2	TGTGCCAGCAGTTACTCACTCCCGGGAAGTTCTAACTATGGCTACACCTTC	CASSYSLPGSSNYGYTF
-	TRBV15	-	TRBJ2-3	TGTGCCACCAGCAGAGGTAGGGGCGCTTCAGATACGCAGTATTTT	CATSRGRGASDTQYF
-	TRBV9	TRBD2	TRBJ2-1	TGTGCCAGCAGCGCCAGTGGAGCGGGAGTAATCTACAATGAGCAGTTCTTC	CASSASGAGVIYNEQFF
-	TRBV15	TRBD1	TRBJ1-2	TGTGCCACCAGCAGAGTAGGGGACAGGGGGCGAGTTGCTGATGGCTACACCTTC	CATSRVGDRGRVADGYTF
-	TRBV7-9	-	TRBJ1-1	TGTGCCAGCAGCTTAGCCTTGGGGGGGGTGAACACTGAAGCTTTCTTT	CASSLALGGVNTEAFF
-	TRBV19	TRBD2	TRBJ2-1	TGTGCCGCCGGGACTAGGTATGACTACAATGAGCAGTTCTTC	CAAGTRYDYNEQFF
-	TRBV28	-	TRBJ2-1	TGTGCCAGCCGTCAATTTGACAGGTCCTACAATGAGCAGTTCTTC	CASRQFDRSYNEQFF
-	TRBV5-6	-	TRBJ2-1	TGTGCCAGCAGCTCACCCCGGGACATGAGCTCCTACAATGAGCAGTTCTTC	CASSSPRDMSSYNEQFF
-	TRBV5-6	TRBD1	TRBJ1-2	TGTGCCAGCAGCTTGCGCGGGACAGGGGGCCTCTATGGCTACACCTTC	CASSLRGTGGLYGYTF
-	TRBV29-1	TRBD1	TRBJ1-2	TGCAGCGTGGGGACAGGGGCCACTAACTATGGCTACACCTTC	CSVGTGATNYGYTF
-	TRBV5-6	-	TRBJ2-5	TGTGCCAGCAGCTGGATGACTAGTTTGGAGACCCAGTACTTC	CASSWMTSLETQYF
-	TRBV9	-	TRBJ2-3	TGTGCCAGCAGCGTGCTACTCGATAGCACAGATACGCAGTATTTT	CASSVLLDSTDTQYF
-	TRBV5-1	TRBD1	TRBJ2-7	TGCGCCAGCAGCCAAACTACGACAGGGGGCGGTTTCCACGAGCAGTACTTC	CASSQTTTGGGFHEQYF